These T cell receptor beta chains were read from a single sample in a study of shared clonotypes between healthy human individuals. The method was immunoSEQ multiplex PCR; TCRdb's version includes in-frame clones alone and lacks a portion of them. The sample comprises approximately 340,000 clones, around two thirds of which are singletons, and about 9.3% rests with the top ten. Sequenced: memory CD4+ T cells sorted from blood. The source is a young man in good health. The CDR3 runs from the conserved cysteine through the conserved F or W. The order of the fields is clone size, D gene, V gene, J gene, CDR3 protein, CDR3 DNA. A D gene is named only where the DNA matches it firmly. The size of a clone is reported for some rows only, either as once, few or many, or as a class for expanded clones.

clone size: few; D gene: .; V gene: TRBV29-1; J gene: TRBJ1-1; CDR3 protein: CSVELEAGRTEAFF; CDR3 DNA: TGCAGCGTTGAACTGGAGGCAGGCCGAACTGAAGCTTTCTTT
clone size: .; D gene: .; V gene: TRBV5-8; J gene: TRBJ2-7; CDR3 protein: CAVAKGTYEQYF; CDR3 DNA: TGTGCCGTGGCCAAGGGGACCTACGAGCAGTACTTC
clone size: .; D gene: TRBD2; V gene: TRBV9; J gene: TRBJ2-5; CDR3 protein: CASSASGLAGVETQYF; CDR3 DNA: TGTGCCAGCAGCGCCTCCGGACTAGCGGGAGTTGAGACCCAGTACTTC
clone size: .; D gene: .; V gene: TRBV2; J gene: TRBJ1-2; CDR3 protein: CASSEEGYGYTF; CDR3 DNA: TGTGCCAGCAGTGAAGAGGGTTATGGCTACACCTTC
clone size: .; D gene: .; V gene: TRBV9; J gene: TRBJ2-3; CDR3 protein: CASSVESDTQYF; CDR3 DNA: TGTGCCAGCAGCGTAGAGAGCGATACGCAGTATTTT
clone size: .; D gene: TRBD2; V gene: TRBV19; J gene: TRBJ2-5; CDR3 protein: CASSMGLAGDLARETQYF; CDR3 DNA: TGTGCCAGTAGTATGGGACTAGCGGGAGACTTGGCTAGGGAGACCCAGTACTTC
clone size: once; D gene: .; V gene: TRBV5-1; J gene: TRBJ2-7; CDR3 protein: CASSLGWGALSYEQYF; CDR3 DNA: TGCGCCAGCAGCTTGGGGTGGGGGGCCCTCTCCTACGAGCAGTACTTC
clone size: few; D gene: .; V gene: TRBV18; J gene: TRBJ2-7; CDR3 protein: CASSPKDEQYF; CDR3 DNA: TGTGCCAGCTCACCAAAAGACGAGCAGTACTTC
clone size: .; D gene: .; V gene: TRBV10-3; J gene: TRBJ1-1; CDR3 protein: CAIRSTGPEAFF; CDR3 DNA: TGTGCCATCAGGTCTACCGGGCCTGAAGCTTTCTTT
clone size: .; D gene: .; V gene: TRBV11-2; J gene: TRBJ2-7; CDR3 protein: CASSLGLVGAEQYF; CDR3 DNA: TGTGCCAGCAGCTTAGGACTAGTGGGGGCCGAGCAGTACTTC
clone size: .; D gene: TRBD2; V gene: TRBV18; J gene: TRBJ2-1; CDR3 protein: CASSPREGPYNEQFF; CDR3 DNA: TGTGCCAGCTCACCACGGGAGGGACCCTACAATGAGCAGTTCTTC
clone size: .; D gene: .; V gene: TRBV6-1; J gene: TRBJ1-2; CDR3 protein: CASSPQLTGNYGYTF; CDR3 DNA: TGTGCCAGCAGCCCTCAACTAACAGGGAACTATGGCTACACCTTC
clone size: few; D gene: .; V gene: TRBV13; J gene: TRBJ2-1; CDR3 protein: CASSWGPLGDEQFF; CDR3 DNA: TGTGCCAGCAGCTGGGGACCCCTTGGCGATGAGCAGTTCTTC
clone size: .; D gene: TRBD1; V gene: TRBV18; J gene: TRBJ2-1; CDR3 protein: CASSPVWTGDNEQFF; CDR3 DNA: TGTGCCAGCTCACCAGTCTGGACAGGTGACAATGAGCAGTTCTTC
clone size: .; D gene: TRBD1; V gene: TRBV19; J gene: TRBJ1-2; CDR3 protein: CASSRGTAGIYTF; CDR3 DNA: TGTGCCAGTAGTAGGGGGACAGCCGGGATCTACACCTTC
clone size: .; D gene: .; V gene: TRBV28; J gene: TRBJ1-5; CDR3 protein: CASSFGGRNQPQHF; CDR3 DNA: TGTGCCAGCAGTTTTGGGGGCCGGAATCAGCCCCAGCATTTT
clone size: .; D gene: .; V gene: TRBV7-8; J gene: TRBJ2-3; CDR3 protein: CASSLEDSRLTDTQYF; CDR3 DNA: TGTGCCAGCAGCTTAGAGGACAGCAGACTCACAGATACGCAGTATTTT
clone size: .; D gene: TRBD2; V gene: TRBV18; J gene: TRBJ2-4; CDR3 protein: CASSPKGSAGAILKNIQYF; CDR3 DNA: TGTGCCAGCTCACCAAAAGGGTCAGCGGGAGCGATCCTCAAAAACATTCAGTACTTC
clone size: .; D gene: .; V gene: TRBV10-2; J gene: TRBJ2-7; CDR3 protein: CASKLNGFSYEQYF; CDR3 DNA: TGCGCCAGCAAGCTTAACGGTTTCTCCTACGAGCAGTACTTC
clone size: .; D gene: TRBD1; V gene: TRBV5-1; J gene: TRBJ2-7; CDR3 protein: CASSSRTGVMGEQYF; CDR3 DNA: TGCGCCAGCAGCTCCCGGACAGGGGTCATGGGCGAGCAGTACTTC
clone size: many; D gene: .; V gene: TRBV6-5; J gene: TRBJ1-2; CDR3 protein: CASFGRAGGYTF; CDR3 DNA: TGTGCCAGCTTCGGCAGGGCCGGTGGCTACACCTTC
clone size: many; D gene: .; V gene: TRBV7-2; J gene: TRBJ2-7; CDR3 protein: CASSLQGYEQYF; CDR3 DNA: TGTGCCAGCAGCTTACAGGGTTACGAGCAGTACTTC
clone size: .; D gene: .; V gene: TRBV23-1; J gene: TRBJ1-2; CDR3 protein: CASSQSMGAPSPGYTF; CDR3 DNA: TGCGCCAGCAGTCAATCGATGGGGGCCCCATCTCCTGGCTACACCTTC
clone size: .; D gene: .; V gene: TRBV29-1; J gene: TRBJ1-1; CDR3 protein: CSVTAGWAMNTEAFF; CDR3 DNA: TGCAGCGTGACGGCGGGGTGGGCTATGAACACTGAAGCTTTCTTT
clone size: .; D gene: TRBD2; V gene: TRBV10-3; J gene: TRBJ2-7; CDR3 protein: CAISEGLAGISYEQYF; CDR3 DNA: TGTGCCATCAGTGAAGGACTAGCGGGGATCTCCTACGAGCAGTACTTC
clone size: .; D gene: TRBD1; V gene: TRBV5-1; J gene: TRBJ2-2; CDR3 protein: CASSFDRVFNTGELFF; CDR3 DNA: TGCGCCAGCAGCTTTGACAGGGTTTTTAACACCGGGGAGCTGTTTTTT
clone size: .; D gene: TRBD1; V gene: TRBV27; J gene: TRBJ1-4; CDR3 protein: CASSFQGAADNEKLFF; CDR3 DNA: TGTGCCAGCAGTTTTCAGGGGGCGGCCGATAATGAAAAACTGTTTTTT
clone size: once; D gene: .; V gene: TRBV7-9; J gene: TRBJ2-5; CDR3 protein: CASSFYVSGQETQYF; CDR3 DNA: TGTGCCAGCAGCTTTTATGTCAGCGGCCAAGAGACCCAGTACTTC